This TCR beta chain was captured in a study of identifying expanded T cells in peripheral blood. The CDR3 has 12 residues. The germline gives CDR1 SQVTM, CDR2 ANQGSEA. V was cut by 3 bases and J by 2 bases, with 8 bases left in between. Clones were read by immunoSEQ multiplex PCR, and TCRdb kept only the in-frame ones, dropping some. The data hold approximately 79,000 clones, with roughly nine tenths observed a single time. The chain links TRBV29-1 to TRBJ2-7, with unresolved D. The receptor's source is a person aged 18 to 69 in good health. What was sequenced was blood. This chain's CDR3 is CSVEGNTYEQYF. The CDR3 DNA follows: TGCAGCGTTGAGGGAAATACCTACGAGCAGTACTTC.